The T cell receptor beta chain described here comes from a study of read filtering for tumor transcriptome and immune sequencing. Study findings and constraints: In IR-seq, single-read clonotypes were 75% to 90% of clonotypes but approximately 3.5% of reads.

In the case of this clonotype: Antigen specificity is unknown. A read error is the likely source, as a far larger clone sits one nucleotide away.

Trimming removed 11 bases from V and 1 base from J, with 14 bases in between. The CDR3 totals 13 residues. Germline V gene sequence: CDR1 MNHEY, CDR2 SVGAGI. The library was built from around 0.4 ug RNA with molecular barcoded adaptors for alpha/delta and beta/gamma chains. TCRdb reprocessed the reads with MiXCR, giving one entry per CDR3 protein. Of 12,000 to 15,000 distinct CDR3 sequences in the sample, over 20% are singletons; the top ten hold about 84%. This chain links TRBV6-5 with TRBJ1-1; D not resolved. The TCR originated in a donor aged 40 or over with multiple myeloma. The sequencing input was a population of CD138-negative cells sorted from bone marrow. In nucleotides, the CDR3 is TGTGCCGGCTGCTTAGGAGGGAACACTGAAGCTTTCTTT. This encodes CAGCLGGNTEAFF.